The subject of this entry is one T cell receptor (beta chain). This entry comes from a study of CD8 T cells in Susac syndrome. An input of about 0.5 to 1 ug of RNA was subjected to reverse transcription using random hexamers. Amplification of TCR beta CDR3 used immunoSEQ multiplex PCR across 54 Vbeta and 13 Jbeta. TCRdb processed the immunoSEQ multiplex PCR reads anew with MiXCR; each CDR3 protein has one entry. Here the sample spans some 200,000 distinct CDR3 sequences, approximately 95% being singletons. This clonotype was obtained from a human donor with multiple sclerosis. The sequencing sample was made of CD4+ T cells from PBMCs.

The CDR3 here is CASRIQFPYTF. In DNA, the CDR3 is TGTGCCAGCAGGATACAGTTTCCCTACACCTTC. The chain employs TRBV2 and TRBJ1-2; no reliable D call. Germline V CDR1 and CDR2: SNHLY, FYNNEI. This CDR3 spans 11 amino acids. V gave up 6 bases and J gave up 10 bases, with 12 bases separating them.